Listed here are 26 T cell receptor beta chains from one sample, sequenced in a study of TIL therapy for anti-PD-1-resistant metastatic lung cancer. The time point: pre-treatment sample, taken before nivolumab and TIL therapy. Sequencing used immunoSEQ v3. Some clones are missing from TCRdb's copy, which holds only in-frame ones; the method was immunoSEQ multiplex PCR. The repertoire holds roughly 54,000 clones, with roughly 84% as singletons. Here the sequenced sample was blood, taken at baseline. These receptors all stem from a person between 30 and 79 years old with non-small cell lung cancer.

This chain joins TRBV30 and TRBJ2-7, with TRBD2 matching 8 bases. The V gene end was trimmed by 0 bases and the J gene end by 6 bases; junction bases not matched to a gene: 7. This CDR3 is built from 14 residues. Germline V gives CDR1 GTSNPN, CDR2 SVGIG (reference sequence). The DNA for the CDR3 is TGTGCCTGGAGTGTAAGCGGGGGCTGGAGCGAGCAGTACTTC. Protein product: CAWSVSGGWSEQYF.

The chain carries TRBV19 and TRBJ1-5, with TRBD1 matching 7 bases. This CDR3 is built from 15 residues. CDR1 is LNHDA, CDR2 SQIVND, per germline (reference sequence). V dropped 4 bases and J dropped 5; count of bases not matched to a gene: 8. CDR3 sequence: CASSNRGLGDQPQHF. The CDR3 DNA reads as TGTGCCAGTAGTAACAGGGGTTTGGGCGATCAGCCCCAGCATTTT.

V and J are TRBV3-1 (or the pseudogene TRBV3-2) and TRBJ2-2, with TRBD1 identical over 7 bases. This CDR3 spans 16 amino acids. The V segment lost 6 bases and the J segment 15 bases; nucleotides outside the gene matches: 22. CDR1 is LGHDT, CDR2 YNNKEL, per germline (reference sequence). The CDR3 DNA sequence: TGTGCCAGCAGTCGCCGGGGACGCGGCGGTACAGGGGCGATGTTTTTT. It is translated as CASSRRGRGGTGAMFF.

The chain has TRBV28 and TRBJ1-1; perhaps TRBD1 as D (5 bases). Germline V gene data show CDR1 as MDHEN and CDR2 as SYDVKM. Trimming left V 3 bases short and J 4 bases short, with 21 bases between. The CDR3 contains 17 residues. CDR3 coding DNA: TGTGCCAGCAGTTTGTCTGGGGCAGGGAGGAGAGGCACTGAAGCTTTCTTT. Protein sequence: CASSLSGAGRRGTEAFF.

The chain recombines TRBV2 with TRBJ2-1, with 9 bases matching TRBD2. CDR1 SNHLY and CDR2 FYNNEI come from the germline V gene. The CDR3 runs to 14 residues. J lost 8 bases, V lost 8 bases, and 10 bases had no gene match. DNA for the CDR3: TGTGCCAGCGCATTGCGGGAGGGCTTGTATGAGCAGTTCTTC. Its translation is CASALREGLYEQFF.

The chain uses TRBV18 and TRBJ2-7; a possible D gene is TRBD2 (6 bases). V was pared by 8 bases and J by 2 bases, with 16 bases between. The CDR3 consists of 14 residues. CDR1 and CDR2 from the germline V gene are KGHSH and LQKENI. CDR3 sequence reads: CASGRDLGPYEQYF. DNA of the CDR3: TGTGCCAGCGGGCGGGACCTGGGCCCCTACGAGCAGTACTTC.

The rearrangement joins TRBV6-5 to TRBJ2-2; 7 bases agree with TRBD2. CDR1 and CDR2 from the germline V gene are MNHEY and SVGAGI. After removal of 2 bases from V and 5 bases from J, the junction contained 8 bases not matched to a gene. The CDR3 is 16 residues long. This CDR3 reads CASSYGEGRSTGELFF. The DNA for the CDR3 is TGTGCCAGCAGTTACGGGGAGGGGCGGTCAACCGGGGAGCTGTTTTTT.

This clone was seen a few times. The chain couples TRBV4-1 to TRBJ1-1, with 9 nucleotides matching TRBD1. Unmatched junction bases numbered 16, after V lost 3 bases and J lost 8 bases. The CDR3 is made up of 17 amino acids. The V gene's germline CDR1 is MGHRA and CDR2 YSYEKL. The CDR3: CASSQRKTRDRAAEAFF. DNA of the CDR3: TGCGCCAGCAGCCAGAGGAAAACCCGGGACAGGGCGGCAGAAGCTTTCTTT.

The chain couples TRBV27 to TRBJ2-5; 7 bases map to TRBD1. Germline V gives CDR1 MNHEY, CDR2 SMNVEV (reference sequence). The junction had 7 bases not matched to a gene; V was cut back by 7 bases and J by 5 bases. The CDR3 is 13 residues long. CDR3 in amino acids: CASMEQGLETQYF. Here the CDR3 DNA reads TGTGCCAGCATGGAACAGGGGCTGGAGACCCAGTACTTC.

The rearrangement links TRBV27 to TRBJ2-7; 10 nucleotides agree with TRBD1. The CDR3 contains 15 residues. With 5 bases clipped from V and 3 bases from J, the junction kept 7 bases outside the gene matches. Germline loops: CDR1 MNHEY, CDR2 SMNVEV (reference sequence). The DNA for the CDR3 is TGTGCCAGCAGTGGGTCCGGGACAGGGGACTACGAGCAGTACTTC. Amino acid sequence: CASSGSGTGDYEQYF.

This clone was counted once. V is TRBV7-9 and J is TRBJ2-6, with D tentatively TRBD1 (6 bases). Trimming stripped 5 bases from V and 0 bases from J, with 14 bases between. Germline V gene sequence: CDR1 SEHNR, CDR2 FQNEAQ (reference sequence). The CDR3 is 17 residues long. The chain's CDR3 is CASSPTTGNSGANVLTF. CDR3 nucleotide sequence: TGTGCCAGCAGCCCGACAACAGGGAACTCTGGGGCCAACGTCCTGACTTTC.

The chain carries TRBV2 and TRBJ1-3; D remains ambiguous. CDR3 length equals 12 residues. CDR1 is SNHLY, CDR2 FYNNEI, per germline. V was pared by 8 bases and J by 3 bases, with 8 bases between. The CDR3 sequence: CASLSNGNTIYF. The CDR3 DNA reads TGTGCCAGCCTGTCAAATGGAAACACCATATATTTT.

The rearrangement links TRBV5-1 to TRBJ2-3; D possibly matches TRBD1 or TRBD2 (5 bases each). Germline V gene sequence: CDR1 SGHRS, CDR2 YFSETQ. The CDR3 has 16 residues. Trimming removed 1 base from V and 1 base from J, with 13 bases in between. CDR3 amino acids: CASSLWGLGGTDTQYF. For the CDR3, the DNA is TGCGCCAGCAGCTTGTGGGGGTTGGGGGGCACAGATACGCAGTATTTT.

As regards this clone: Germline and junction disagree at one end, which may indicate a read error. V is TRBV27 and J is TRBJ1-3; D perhaps matches TRBD1 (6 bases). The CDR3 spans 15 residues. Germline-derived CDR1 and CDR2 are MNHEY and SMNVEV (reference sequence). This CDR3 reads CASSPMGAYGNAIYF. As DNA, the CDR3 is TGTGCCAGCAGTCCAATGGGGGCATATGGAAACGCCATATATTTT.

CDR3: CASSAGTGQQETQYF. The CDR3 DNA reads TGTGCCAGTTCCGCCGGGACAGGCCAACAAGAGACCCAGTACTTC. The chain links TRBV18 to TRBJ2-5, with 8 bases fitting TRBD1. The CDR3 runs 15 residues. Germline V lookup: CDR1 KGHSH, CDR2 LQKENI. J was trimmed by 2 bases and V by 9 bases; bases with no gene match: 11.

This clone was picked up a small number of times. V usage is TRBV4-1 and J usage is TRBJ2-7; the match to TRBD1 covers 12 bases. CDR3 length: 17 amino acids. CDR1 and CDR2 from the germline V gene are MGHRA and YSYEKL. J was trimmed by 0 bases and V by 4 bases; bases with no gene match: 7. The CDR3, as DNA: TGCGCCAGCAGCCTTCCACCGGGACAGGGGGCCTCCTACGAGCAGTACTTC. Translation gives CASSLPPGQGASYEQYF.

The chain links TRBV3-1 (or the pseudogene TRBV3-2) to TRBJ2-3, with D tentatively TRBD1 (6 bases). This CDR3 is built from 14 residues. Germline assignment: CDR1 LGHDT and CDR2 YNNKEL (reference sequence). Deletions cut 5 bases from V and 4 bases from J, with 13 bases between. This CDR3 is CASSWNAGADTQYF. The CDR3 DNA reads as TGTGCCAGCAGCTGGAACGCAGGGGCAGATACGCAGTATTTT.

The V gene is TRBV10-2, the J gene TRBJ2-4; D ambiguous. V was clipped by 6 bases and J by 9 bases, with 15 bases between them. Germline assignment: CDR1 WSHSY and CDR2 SAAADI. There are 13 residues in the CDR3. CDR3 nucleotide sequence: TGCGCCAGCAGGGAAGCCTCGAGAGGCATTCAGTACTTC. This encodes CASREASRGIQYF.

This chain links TRBV19 with TRBJ2-7; D remains ambiguous. The CDR3 runs 14 residues. V was pared by 3 bases and J by 6 bases, with 15 bases between. The V gene's germline CDR1 is LNHDA and CDR2 SQIVND (reference sequence). The CDR3 sequence: CASSMHKGSGEQYF. In nucleotides, the CDR3 is TGTGCCAGTAGTATGCACAAGGGCTCGGGCGAGCAGTACTTC.

The V call is TRBV10-3, the J call TRBJ2-2, with TRBD1 matching 8 bases. Germline V gene data show CDR1 as ENHRY and CDR2 as SYGVKD. The V segment lost 8 bases and the J segment 6 bases; nucleotides outside the gene matches: 8. CDR3 length: 14 amino acids. The CDR3 DNA reads as TGTGCCATCGGGCAGGGGGCGAATTCCGGGGAGCTGTTTTTT. Encoded protein: CAIGQGANSGELFF.

The chain employs TRBV5-6 and TRBJ1-5; TRBD1 is a possible D gene (5 bases). The CDR3 is made up of 15 amino acids. Germline CDR1 is SGHDT and CDR2 is YYEEEE. Trimming cost V 4 bases and J 0 bases, with 11 bases left between them. In DNA form, the CDR3 reads TGTGCCAGCAGCCCGGGGCCATATAGCAATCAGCCCCAGCATTTT. Amino acids: CASSPGPYSNQPQHF.

This sequence joins TRBV25-1 and TRBJ2-7, with a weak D call TRBD1 (6 bases). The CDR3 totals 16 residues. V lost 0 bases and J lost 2, with 14 bases in between. CDR1 MGHDK and CDR2 SYGVNS come from the germline V gene. The DNA for the CDR3 is TGTGCCAGCAGTGAATATCAGAGAAGGGGGACCTACGAGCAGTACTTC. This gives the protein CASSEYQRRGTYEQYF.

This chain links TRBV7-3 with TRBJ2-7; 7 bases are a match to TRBD1. The V and J ends lost 5 bases and 7 bases, in that order; junction bases with no gene match: 11. The CDR3 runs to 14 residues. Germline lookup yields CDR1 SGHTA and CDR2 FQGTGA. The CDR3 is CASSHTGVGREQYF. The CDR3 DNA follows: TGTGCCAGCAGCCACACAGGGGTAGGGCGTGAGCAGTACTTC.

The rearrangement uses TRBV2 and TRBJ2-5; 7 bases are shared with TRBD1. The ends lost 7 bases at V and 3 bases at J; junction bases unmatched: 5. CDR3 length: 13 residues. The germline V gene has CDR1 SNHLY and CDR2 FYNNEI. The CDR3 loop is CASNWDSKETQYF. CDR3 in DNA: TGTGCCAGCAATTGGGACAGCAAAGAGACCCAGTACTTC.

This clone turned up a few times. The chain combines TRBV28 with TRBJ1-1, with 8 bases fitting TRBD1. CDR3 size: 13 residues. Germline-derived CDR1 and CDR2 are MDHEN and SYDVKM. Losses at the gene ends were 6 bases for V and 4 bases for J; bases not matched to a gene: 4. The CDR3 is CASSIDRGTEAFF. DNA of the CDR3: TGTGCCAGCAGCATAGACAGGGGCACTGAAGCTTTCTTT.

V usage is TRBV7-9 and J usage is TRBJ1-1; tentatively, D is TRBD1 (5 bases). Per germline, CDR1 SEHNR and CDR2 FQNEAQ (reference sequence). The CDR3 has 13 residues. V dropped 2 bases and J dropped 2 bases, with 6 bases sitting between them. This CDR3 is CASSLQGNTEAFF. The CDR3 DNA is TGTGCCAGCAGCTTACAGGGTAACACTGAAGCTTTCTTT.